This T cell receptor beta chain is drawn from a study of post-analysis software for immune sequencing data. This clonotype appeared once. Its matching antigen is unknown. Study findings and constraints: Pronounced co-clustering by F measure was evident among identically batched samples. Normalized Chao1 diversity was significantly reduced in patients versus controls. About five TRBV segments, including TRBV5-6, TRBV5-1 and TRBV20-1, were more frequent in patients than controls.

This CDR3 comprises 19 residues. Germline loops: CDR1 SGHDT, CDR2 YYEEEE. Libraries were made from TCR beta cDNA, and they carried unique molecular identifiers. From roughly 1 to 10 million T cells, a few hundred thousand cDNA molecules were obtained. TCRdb analysed the PCR reads with MiXCR anew, one entry per CDR3 protein. The repertoire includes roughly 620,000 distinct CDR3 sequences, about 40% of them detected once, and more than 1.5% sits in the top ten. The sample taken for sequencing was blood. This clonotype originated in a girl aged 5-17 years with multiple sclerosis. The rearrangement links TRBV5-6 to TRBJ2-4; 7 bases agree with TRBD2. TRBJ2-7 matches the DNA end more closely, so the J call is doubtful. Here the CDR3 DNA reads TGTGCCAGCAGCCGGCGGATAGATGTAGGGAGCGGGAACGTCGGCGAGCAGTACTTC. This translates into CASSRRIDVGSGNVGEQYF.